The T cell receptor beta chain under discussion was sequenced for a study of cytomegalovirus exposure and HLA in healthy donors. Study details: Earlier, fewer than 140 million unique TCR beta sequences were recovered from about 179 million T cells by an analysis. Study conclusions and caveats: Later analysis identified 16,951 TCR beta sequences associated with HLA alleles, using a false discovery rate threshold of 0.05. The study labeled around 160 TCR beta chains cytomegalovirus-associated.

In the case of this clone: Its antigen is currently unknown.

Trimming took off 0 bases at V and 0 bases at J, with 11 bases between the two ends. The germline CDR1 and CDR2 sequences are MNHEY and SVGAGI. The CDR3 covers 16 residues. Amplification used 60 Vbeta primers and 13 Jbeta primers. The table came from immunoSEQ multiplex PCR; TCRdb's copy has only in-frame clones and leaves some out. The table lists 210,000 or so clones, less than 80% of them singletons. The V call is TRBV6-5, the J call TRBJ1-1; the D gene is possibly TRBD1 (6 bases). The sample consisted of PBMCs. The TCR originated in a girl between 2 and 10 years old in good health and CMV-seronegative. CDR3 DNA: TGTGCCAGCAGTTACTCAGGGGGAACGGTGAACACTGAAGCTTTCTTT. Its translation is CASSYSGGTVNTEAFF.